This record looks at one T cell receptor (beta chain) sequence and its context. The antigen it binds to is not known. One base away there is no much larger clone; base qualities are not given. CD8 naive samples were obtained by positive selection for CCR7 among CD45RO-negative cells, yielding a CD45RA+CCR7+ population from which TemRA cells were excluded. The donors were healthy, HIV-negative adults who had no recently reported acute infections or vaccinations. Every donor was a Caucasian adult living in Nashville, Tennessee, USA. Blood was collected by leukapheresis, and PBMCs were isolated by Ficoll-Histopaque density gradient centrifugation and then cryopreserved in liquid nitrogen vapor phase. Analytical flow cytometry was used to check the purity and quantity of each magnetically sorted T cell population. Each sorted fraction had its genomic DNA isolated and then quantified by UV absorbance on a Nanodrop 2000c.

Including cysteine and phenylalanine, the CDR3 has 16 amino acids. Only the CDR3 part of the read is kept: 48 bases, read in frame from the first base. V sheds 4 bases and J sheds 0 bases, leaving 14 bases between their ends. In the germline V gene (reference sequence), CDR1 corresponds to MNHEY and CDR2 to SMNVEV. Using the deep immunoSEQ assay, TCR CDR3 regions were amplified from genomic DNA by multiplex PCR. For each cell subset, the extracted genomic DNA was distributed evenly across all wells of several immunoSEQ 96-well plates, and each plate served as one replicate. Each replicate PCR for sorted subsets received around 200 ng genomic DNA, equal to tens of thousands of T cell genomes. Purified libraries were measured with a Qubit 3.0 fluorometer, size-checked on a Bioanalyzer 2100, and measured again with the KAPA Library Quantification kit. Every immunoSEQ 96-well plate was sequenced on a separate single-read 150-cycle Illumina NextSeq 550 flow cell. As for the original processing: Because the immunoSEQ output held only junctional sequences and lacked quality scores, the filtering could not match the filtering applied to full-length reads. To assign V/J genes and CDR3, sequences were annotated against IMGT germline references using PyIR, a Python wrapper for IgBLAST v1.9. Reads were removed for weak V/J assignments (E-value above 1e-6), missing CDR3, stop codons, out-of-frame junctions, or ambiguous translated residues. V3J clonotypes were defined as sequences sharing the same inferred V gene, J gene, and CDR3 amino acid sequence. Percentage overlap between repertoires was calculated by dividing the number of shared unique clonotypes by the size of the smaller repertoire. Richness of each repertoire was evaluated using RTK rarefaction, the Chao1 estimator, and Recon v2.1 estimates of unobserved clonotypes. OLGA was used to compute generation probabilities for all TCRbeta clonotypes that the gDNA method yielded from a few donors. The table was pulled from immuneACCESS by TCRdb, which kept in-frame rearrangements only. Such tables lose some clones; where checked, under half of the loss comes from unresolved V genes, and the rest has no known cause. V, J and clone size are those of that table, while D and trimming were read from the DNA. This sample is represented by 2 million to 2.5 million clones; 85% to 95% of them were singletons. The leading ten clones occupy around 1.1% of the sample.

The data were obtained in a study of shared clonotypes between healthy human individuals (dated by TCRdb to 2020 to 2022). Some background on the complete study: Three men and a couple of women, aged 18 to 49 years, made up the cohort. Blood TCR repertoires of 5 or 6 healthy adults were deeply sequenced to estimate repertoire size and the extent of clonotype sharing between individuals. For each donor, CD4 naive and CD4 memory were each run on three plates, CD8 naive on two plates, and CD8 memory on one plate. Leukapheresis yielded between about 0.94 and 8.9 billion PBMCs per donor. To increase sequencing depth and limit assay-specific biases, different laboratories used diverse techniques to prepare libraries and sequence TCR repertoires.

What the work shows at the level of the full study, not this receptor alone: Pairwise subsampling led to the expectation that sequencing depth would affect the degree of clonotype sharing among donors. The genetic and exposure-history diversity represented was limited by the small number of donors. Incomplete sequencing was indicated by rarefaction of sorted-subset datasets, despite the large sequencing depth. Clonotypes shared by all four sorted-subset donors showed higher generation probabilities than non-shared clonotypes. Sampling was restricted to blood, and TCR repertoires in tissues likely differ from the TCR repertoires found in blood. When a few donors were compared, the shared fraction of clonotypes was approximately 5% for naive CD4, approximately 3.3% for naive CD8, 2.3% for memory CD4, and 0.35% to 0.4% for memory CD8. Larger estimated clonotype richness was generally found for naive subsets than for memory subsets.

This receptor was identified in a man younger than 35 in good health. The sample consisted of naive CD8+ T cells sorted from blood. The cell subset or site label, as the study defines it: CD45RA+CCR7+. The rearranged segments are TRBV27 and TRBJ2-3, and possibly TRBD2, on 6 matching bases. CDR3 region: CASSSPSDPSTDTQYF. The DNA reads TGTGCCAGCAGTTCGCCTAGCGACCCTAGCACAGATACGCAGTATTTT.